This T cell receptor beta chain originates from a study of blood T cell repertoires in COVID-19. Looking at the study overall: The study drew acute and convalescent COVID-19 samples from the United States, Italy and Spain.

Trimming took 3 bases from V and 3 from J; bases not matched to a gene: 6. Germline V lookup: CDR1 KGHSH, CDR2 LQKENI. The length of the CDR3 is 16 residues. A COVID-19 case was met by exposed participants within 2 weeks before study entry. The protocol was immunoSEQ multiplex PCR, while the TCRdb copy is restricted to in-frame clones and leaves out a portion. The data show hundreds of thousands of clones, about 88% seen once. Sample: PBMCs or T cells enriched from blood (not recorded which). The clonotype originates from a woman aged 18-29 years who had been exposed to COVID-19. This chain connects TRBV18 to TRBJ1-4; 8 bases agree with TRBD1. The DNA of the CDR3 is TGTGCCAGCTCACCTCTCGGGACAGGATCTAATGAAAAACTGTTTTTT. Its protein product is CASSPLGTGSNEKLFF.